This T cell receptor (beta chain) was obtained from a study of T-cell reconstitution after alpha-beta-depleted transplantation in children (TCRdb year 2016). Context from the whole study: Using TCR repertoire profiling, the study followed T-cell immune reconstitution in a quantitative way in children after TCRalphabeta/CD19-depleted allogeneic hematopoietic cell transplantation.

This clonotype showed up many times. Its antigen is currently not known. No base quality information exists; no much larger clone differs at one position. After removal of 3 bases from V and 6 bases from J, the junction retains 5 bases not matched to a gene. The CDR3, cysteine through phenylalanine, is 14 amino acids long. The read is trimmed to its CDR3 DNA, 42 bases read in frame from base 1. Per the germline V gene (reference sequence), DFQATT is the CDR1 and SNEGSKA is the CDR2. The library was made by PCR. TCRdb lists the instrument as Illumina HiSeq 2500. TCR libraries were prepared with molecular barcoding, using unique molecular identifiers to normalize TCRbeta repertoire quantification. Starting from the raw public reads, TCRdb applied fastp trimming at Q25, assembled clones with MiXCR and retained in-frame beta chains. Rows with one shared CDR3 protein collapse into an entry with the most common genes and DNA. This sample comprises about 610,000 distinct CDR3 sequences, about 10% of them detected only once. Of the sample, less than 5% falls within the top ten clones.

The receptor's source is a human donor who donated a stem cell graft to a child with acute myeloid leukemia. Sequences were derived from PBMCs from the stem cell graft donor, sampled from the stem cell graft. The V gene is TRBV20-1 and the J gene is TRBJ2-1; 10 central bases correspond to TRBD2. The sequenced DNA: TGCAGTGCTAGGAATAGCGGGAGGTTCAATGAGCAGTTCTTC. It specifies CSARNSGRFNEQFF.